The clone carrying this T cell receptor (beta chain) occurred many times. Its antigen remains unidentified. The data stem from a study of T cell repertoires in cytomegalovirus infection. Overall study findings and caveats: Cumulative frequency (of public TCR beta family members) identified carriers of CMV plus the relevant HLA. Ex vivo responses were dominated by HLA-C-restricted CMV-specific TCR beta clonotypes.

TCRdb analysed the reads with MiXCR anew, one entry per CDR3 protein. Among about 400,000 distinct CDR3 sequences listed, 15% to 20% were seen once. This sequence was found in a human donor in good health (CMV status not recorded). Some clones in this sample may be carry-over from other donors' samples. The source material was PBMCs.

The CDR3 DNA reads as TGTGCCAGCAGCTTAGTCAGGGCTAACACTGAAGCTTTCTTT. Translating gives CASSLVRANTEAFF. The J gene is TRBJ1-1, the V gene TRBV7-2; D may be TRBD1 (5 bases). The CDR3 extends over 14 amino acids. CDR1 and CDR2 (germline): SGHTA, FQGNSA. Trimming left V 1 base short and J 2 bases short, with 8 bases between.